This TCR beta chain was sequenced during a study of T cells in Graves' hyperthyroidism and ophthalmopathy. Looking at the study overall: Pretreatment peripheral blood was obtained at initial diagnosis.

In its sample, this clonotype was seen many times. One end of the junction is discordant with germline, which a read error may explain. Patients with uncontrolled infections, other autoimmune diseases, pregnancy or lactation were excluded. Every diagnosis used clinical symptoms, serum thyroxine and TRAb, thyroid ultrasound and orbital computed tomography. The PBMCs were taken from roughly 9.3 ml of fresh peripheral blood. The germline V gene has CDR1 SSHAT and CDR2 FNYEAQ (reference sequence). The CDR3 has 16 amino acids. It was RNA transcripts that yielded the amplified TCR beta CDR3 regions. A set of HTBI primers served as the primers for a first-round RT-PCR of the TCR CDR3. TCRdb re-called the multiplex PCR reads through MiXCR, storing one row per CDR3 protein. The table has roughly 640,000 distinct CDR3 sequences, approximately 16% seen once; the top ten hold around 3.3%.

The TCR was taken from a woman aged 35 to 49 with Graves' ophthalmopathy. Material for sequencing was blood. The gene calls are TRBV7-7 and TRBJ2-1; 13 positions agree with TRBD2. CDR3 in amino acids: CASSLDGLAGVNEQFF. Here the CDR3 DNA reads TGTGCTAGCAGCTTAGACGGACTAGCGGGAGTCAATGAGCAGTTCTTC.